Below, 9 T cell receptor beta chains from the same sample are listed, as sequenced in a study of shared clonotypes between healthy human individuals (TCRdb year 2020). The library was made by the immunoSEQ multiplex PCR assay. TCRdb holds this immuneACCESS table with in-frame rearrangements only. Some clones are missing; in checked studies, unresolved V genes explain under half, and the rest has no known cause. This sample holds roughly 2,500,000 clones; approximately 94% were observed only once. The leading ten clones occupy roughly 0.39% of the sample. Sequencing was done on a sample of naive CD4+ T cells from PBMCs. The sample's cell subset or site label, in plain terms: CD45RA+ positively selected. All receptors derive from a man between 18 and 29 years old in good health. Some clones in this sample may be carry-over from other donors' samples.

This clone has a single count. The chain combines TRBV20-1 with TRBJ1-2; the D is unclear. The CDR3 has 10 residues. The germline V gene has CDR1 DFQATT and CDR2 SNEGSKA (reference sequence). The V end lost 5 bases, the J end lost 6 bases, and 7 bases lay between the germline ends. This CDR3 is CSAPDNGYTF. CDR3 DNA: TGCAGTGCTCCCGATAATGGCTACACCTTC.

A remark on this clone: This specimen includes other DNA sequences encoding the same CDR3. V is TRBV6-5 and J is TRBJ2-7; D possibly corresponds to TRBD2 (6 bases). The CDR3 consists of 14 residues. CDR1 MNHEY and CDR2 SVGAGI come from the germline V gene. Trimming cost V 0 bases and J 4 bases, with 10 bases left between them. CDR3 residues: CASSYSRGRYEQYF. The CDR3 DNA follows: TGTGCCAGCAGTTACTCCCGTGGGAGGTACGAGCAGTACTTC.

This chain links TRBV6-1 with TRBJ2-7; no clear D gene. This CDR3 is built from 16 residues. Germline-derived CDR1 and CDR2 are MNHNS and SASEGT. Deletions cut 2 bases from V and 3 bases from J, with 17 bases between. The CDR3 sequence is CASSEILRRMNYEQYF. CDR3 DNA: TGTGCCAGCAGTGAAATCCTCCGGCGGATGAACTACGAGCAGTACTTC.

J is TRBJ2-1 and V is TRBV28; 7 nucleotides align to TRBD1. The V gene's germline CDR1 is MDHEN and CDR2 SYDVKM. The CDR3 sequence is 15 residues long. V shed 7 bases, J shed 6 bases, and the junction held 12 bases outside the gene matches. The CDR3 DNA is TGTGCCAGCACCAAGACAGGGACCCTAGGCAATGAGCAGTTCTTC. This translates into CASTKTGTLGNEQFF.

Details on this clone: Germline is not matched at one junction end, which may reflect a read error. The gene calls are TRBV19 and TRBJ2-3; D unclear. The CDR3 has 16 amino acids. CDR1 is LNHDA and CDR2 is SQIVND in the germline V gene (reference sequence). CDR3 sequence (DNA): TGTGCCAGTAGTTTAGACATCCTCCCGATGACGAATACGCAGTATTTT. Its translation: CASSLDILPMTNTQYF.

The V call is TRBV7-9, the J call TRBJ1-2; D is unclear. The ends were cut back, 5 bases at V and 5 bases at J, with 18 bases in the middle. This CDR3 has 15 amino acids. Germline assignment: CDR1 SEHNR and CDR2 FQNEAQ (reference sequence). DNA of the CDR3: TGTGCCAGCAGCCAGACGGGGATGGGCGATTATGGCTACACCTTC. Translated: CASSQTGMGDYGYTF.

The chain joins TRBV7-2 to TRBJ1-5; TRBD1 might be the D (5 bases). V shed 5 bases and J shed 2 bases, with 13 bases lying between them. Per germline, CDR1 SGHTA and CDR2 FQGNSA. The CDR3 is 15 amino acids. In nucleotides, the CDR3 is TGTGCCAGCAGCCTGCCGCGGGGCGGCAATCAGCCCCAGCATTTT. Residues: CASSLPRGGNQPQHF.

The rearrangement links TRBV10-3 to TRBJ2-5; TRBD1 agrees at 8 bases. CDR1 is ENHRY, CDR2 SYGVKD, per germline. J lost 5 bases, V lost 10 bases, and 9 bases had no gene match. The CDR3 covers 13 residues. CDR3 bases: TGTGCCACCGGACAGGGAACGGGCGAGACCCAGTACTTC. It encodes CATGQGTGETQYF.

CDR3 nucleotide sequence: TGTGCCAGCAGTGACAGCCCTGGGACAGCAAATTCACCCCTCCACTTT. Residues: CASSDSPGTANSPLHF. The chain uses TRBV6-1 and TRBJ1-6, with TRBD1 matching over 7 bases. CDR3 length: 16 residues. V lost 3 bases to trimming and J lost 7 bases; unmatched junction nucleotides: 9. Looked up from germline, CDR1 is MNHNS and CDR2 is SASEGT.